The next 15 T cell receptor beta chains were all read from a single sample in a study of Ad26.COV2.S vaccination and SARS-CoV-2 variants. Measured with immunoSEQ multiplex PCR; TCRdb has only the in-frame clones, and not every one. The repertoire holds about 350,000 clones, about 90% seen once, with 3.9% in the top ten. The material sequenced was peripheral blood, taken after recovery from COVID-19. The receptors stem from a human donor who had recovered from COVID-19.

Here the CDR3 DNA reads TGCGCCAGCAGCCTGGGTGGGGTCGGCGAGCAGTACTTC. As protein: CASSLGGVGEQYF. The chain uses TRBV5-1 and TRBJ2-7; D gene uncertain. The germline V gene has CDR1 SGHRS and CDR2 YFSETQ. The V end lost 4 bases, the J end lost 6 bases, and 14 bases lay between the germline ends. The CDR3 spans 13 residues.

J is TRBJ2-7 and V is TRBV6-2 or TRBV6-3, with D perhaps TRBD2 (6 bases). CDR3 length: 14 residues. Germline V gene data show CDR1 as MNHEY and CDR2 as SVGEGT. V lost 2 bases, J lost 1 base, and 9 bases lay in between. CDR3 coding DNA: TGTGCCAGCAGTTACGTCGGGAGTTCCTACGAGCAGTACTTC. Residues: CASSYVGSSYEQYF.

V is TRBV3-1 (or the pseudogene TRBV3-2) and J is TRBJ1-3; perhaps TRBD1 as D (5 bases). Germline V gene lookup returns CDR1 LGHDT and CDR2 YNNKEL (reference sequence). V was cut by 1 base and J by 3 bases, with 10 bases left in between. The CDR3 runs 15 residues. The CDR3 DNA sequence: TGTGCCAGCAGCCAAGGAGGGGCAGTTGGAAACACCATATATTTT. Amino acids: CASSQGGAVGNTIYF.

The V call is TRBV11-2, the J call TRBJ2-5; D might be TRBD1 or TRBD2, each matching 5 bases. This CDR3 has 15 amino acids. Germline values: CDR1 SGHAT, CDR2 FQNNGV. The germline V and J ends were trimmed by 1 base and 5 bases, with 14 bases remaining between them. The CDR3 loop reads CASSLVGTRVETQYF. In DNA form, the CDR3 reads TGTGCCAGCAGCTTAGTTGGGACCCGTGTGGAGACCCAGTACTTC.

The V call is TRBV14, the J call TRBJ1-1; maybe TRBD1 (5 bases). The germline CDR1 and CDR2 sequences are SGHDN and FVKESK. V lost 0 bases and J 3 bases, leaving 17 bases between the germline ends. The CDR3 loop spans 17 amino acids. CDR3: CASSQEGKGIRYTEAFF. The CDR3 DNA reads as TGTGCCAGCAGCCAAGAAGGGAAGGGGATTAGGTACACTGAAGCTTTCTTT.

The rearrangement links TRBV6-5 to TRBJ2-2, with D possibly TRBD2 on 6 matching bases. The CDR3 covers 15 residues. V dropped 5 bases and J dropped 2 bases, with 12 bases sitting between them. Germline V gene data show CDR1 as MNHEY and CDR2 as SVGAGI. For the CDR3, the DNA is TGTGCCAGCAGTCTCAGCGGGCCAAACACCGGGGAGCTGTTTTTT. Translating gives CASSLSGPNTGELFF.

This rearrangement joins TRBV4-1 to TRBJ1-1, with a tentative D call TRBD1 (5 bases). Germline V gene lookup returns CDR1 MGHRA and CDR2 YSYEKL. This CDR3 has 15 residues. The V and J ends lost 6 bases and 3 bases respectively, with 17 bases between them. CDR3 residues: CASRSRFGGDTEAFF. The CDR3 DNA follows: TGCGCCAGCAGGTCCAGATTTGGGGGGGACACTGAAGCTTTCTTT.

The chain recombines TRBV3-1 (or the pseudogene TRBV3-2) with TRBJ2-7; unclear D gene. Deletions cut 3 bases from V and 0 bases from J, with 9 bases between. CDR1 is LGHDT, CDR2 YNNKEL, per germline (reference sequence). The CDR3 spans 14 residues. CDR3 sequence (DNA): TGTGCCAGCAGCCAGGCTGAGAGCTCCTACGAGCAGTACTTC. Translated, it gives CASSQAESSYEQYF.

The chain recombines TRBV19 with TRBJ1-1; D is possibly TRBD1 (5 bases). Germline CDR1 LNHDA, CDR2 SQIVND (reference sequence). Trimming took 3 bases from V and 6 from J, leaving 17 bases between them. This CDR3 has 15 amino acids. The CDR3 DNA follows: TGTGCCAGTAGTATTAACGGGGGACTGGGGGCTGAAGCTTTCTTT. Protein product: CASSINGGLGAEAFF.

V usage is TRBV7-2 and J usage is TRBJ1-1; no definite D call. V was clipped by 2 bases and J by 3 bases, with 10 bases between them. The CDR3 has 14 amino acids. The germline V gene has CDR1 SGHTA and CDR2 FQGNSA. The CDR3 region is CASSLSLRDTEAFF. CDR3 coding DNA: TGTGCCAGCAGCTTAAGTTTAAGGGACACTGAAGCTTTCTTT.

In DNA, the CDR3 is TGCGCCAGCAGCTTGGCTCGCTCCTACGAGCAGTACTTC. This encodes CASSLARSYEQYF. This sequence joins TRBV5-1 and TRBJ2-7; no clear D. CDR1 and CDR2 from the germline V gene are SGHRS and YFSETQ. The CDR3 has 13 residues. The germline V and J ends were trimmed by 0 bases and 0 bases, with 4 bases remaining between them.

The chain has TRBV5-1 and TRBJ2-1; D is undetermined. Germline V gene data show CDR1 as SGHRS and CDR2 as YFSETQ. The CDR3 extends over 14 amino acids. The V end lost 0 bases, the J end lost 7 bases, and 11 bases lay between the germline ends. CDR3: CASSLGPNRNEQFF. The CDR3 nucleotides are TGCGCCAGCAGCTTGGGCCCCAACCGGAATGAGCAGTTCTTC.

This sequence joins TRBV7-8 and TRBJ1-2; tentatively, D is TRBD1 (6 bases). The germline V gene encodes CDR1 SGHVS and CDR2 FQNEAQ. The CDR3 covers 15 residues. V shed 0 bases and J shed 3 bases, with 11 bases lying between them. CDR3 in DNA: TGTGCCAGCAGCTTAGCCCGCAGGGGAGACTATGGCTACACCTTC. This translates into CASSLARRGDYGYTF.

The V gene is TRBV6-1, the J gene TRBJ1-2; the D is unclear. The V gene lost 3 bases and the J gene lost 1 base, with 6 bases spanning the gap. CDR1 and CDR2 (germline): MNHNS, SASEGT. This CDR3 region has 13 residues. The CDR3 bases are TGTGCCAGCAGTGACCTCATTAACTATGGCTACACCTTC. Its protein is CASSDLINYGYTF.

The chain joins TRBV10-3 to TRBJ2-2; TRBD1 or TRBD2 may be the D gene (5 bases each). Trimming pared 11 bases from V and 7 bases from J, leaving 17 bases between. From germline, CDR1 is ENHRY and CDR2 SYGVKD. The CDR3 length is 13 residues. The CDR3 spells CASDPGPGGELFF. In nucleotides, the CDR3 is TGTGCCTCTGATCCGGGACCGGGCGGGGAGCTGTTTTTT.